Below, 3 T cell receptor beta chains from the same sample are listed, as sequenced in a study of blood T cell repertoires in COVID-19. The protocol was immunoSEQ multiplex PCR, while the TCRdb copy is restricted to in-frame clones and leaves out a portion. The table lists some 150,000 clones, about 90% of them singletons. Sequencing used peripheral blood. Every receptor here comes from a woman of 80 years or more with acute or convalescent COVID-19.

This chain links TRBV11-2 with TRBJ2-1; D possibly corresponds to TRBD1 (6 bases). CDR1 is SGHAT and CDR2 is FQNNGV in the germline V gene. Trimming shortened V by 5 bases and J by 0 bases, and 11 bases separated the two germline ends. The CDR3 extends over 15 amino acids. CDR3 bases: TGTGCCAGCAGCCCCGCAGGGGACTCCTACAATGAGCAGTTCTTC. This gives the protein CASSPAGDSYNEQFF.

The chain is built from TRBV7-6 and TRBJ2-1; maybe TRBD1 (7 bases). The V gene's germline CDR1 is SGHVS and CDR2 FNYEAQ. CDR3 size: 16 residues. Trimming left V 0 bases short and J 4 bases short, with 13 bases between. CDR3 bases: TGTGCCAGCAGCTTAGCTCGACAGGGAGGTTACAATGAGCAGTTCTTC. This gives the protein CASSLARQGGYNEQFF.

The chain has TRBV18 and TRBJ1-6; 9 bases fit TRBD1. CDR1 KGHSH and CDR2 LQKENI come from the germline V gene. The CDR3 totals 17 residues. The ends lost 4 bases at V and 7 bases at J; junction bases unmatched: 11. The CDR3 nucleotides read TGTGCCAGCTCACAAACAACTTCGACAGGGGGAAATTCACCCCTCCACTTT. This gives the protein CASSQTTSTGGNSPLHF.